This T cell receptor beta chain came from a study of identical twins. Study-wide results and caveats: The abundant beta clonotypes from cord blood had fewer insertions, and memory repertoires had none of this. Partial confounding of zero-insertion analyses by invariant MAIT and iNKT cells was possible.

A universal primer site arose from template switching, and cDNA bore unique molecular identifiers. TCRdb ran MiXCR on the 5' RACE reads and lists one entry per CDR3 protein. This sample yields around 100,000 distinct CDR3 sequences, of which 5.9% are seen a single time; about an eighth belongs to the top ten. This clonotype has ten or more counts. The target antigen is unknown. The CDR3 is 16 amino acids. After removal of 7 bases from V and 5 bases from J, the junction contained 14 bases not matched to a gene. Germline V gives CDR1 SNHLY, CDR2 FYNNEI. The TCR was taken from a woman aged 45-60 years in good health. Sequenced material: memory T cells sorted from blood. The V call is TRBV2, the J call TRBJ1-2, with 9 bases lining up with TRBD1. CDR3 nucleotide sequence: TGTGCCAGCACCTCGGGACAGGGAGGCCGGAGGTATGGCTACACCTTC. This translates into CASTSGQGGRRYGYTF.